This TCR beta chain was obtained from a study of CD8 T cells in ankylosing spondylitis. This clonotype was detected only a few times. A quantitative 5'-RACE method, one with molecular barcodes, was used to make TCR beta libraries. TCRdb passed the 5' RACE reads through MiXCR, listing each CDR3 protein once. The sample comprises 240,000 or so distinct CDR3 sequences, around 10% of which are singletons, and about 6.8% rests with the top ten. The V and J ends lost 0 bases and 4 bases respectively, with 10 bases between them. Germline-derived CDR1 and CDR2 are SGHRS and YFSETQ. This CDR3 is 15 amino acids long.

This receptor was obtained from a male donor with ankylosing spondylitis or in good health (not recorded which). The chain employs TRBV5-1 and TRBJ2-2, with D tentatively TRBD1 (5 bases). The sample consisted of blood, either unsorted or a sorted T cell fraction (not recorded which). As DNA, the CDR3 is TGCGCCAGCAGCTTGGAAGGGGCCGGCACCGGGGAGCTGTTTTTT. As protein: CASSLEGAGTGELFF. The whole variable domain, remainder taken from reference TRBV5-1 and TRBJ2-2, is KAGVTQTPRYLIKTRGQQVTLSCSPISGHRSVSWYQQTPGQGLQFLFEYFSETQRNKGNFPGRFSGRQFSNSRSEMNVSTLELGDSALYLCASSLEGAGTGELFFGEGSRLTVL.